The clone carrying this T cell receptor beta chain occurred once. Data came from immunoSEQ multiplex PCR; TCRdb stores just in-frame clones and leaves some out. The sample consists of 75,000 to 90,000 clones, about 90% of them appearing once. The data originate from a study of technical replicates of blood from a few donors. The V gene end was trimmed by 5 bases and the J gene end by 5 bases; junction bases not matched to a gene: 1. The CDR3 consists of 14 residues. Germline CDR1 LNHNV, CDR2 YYDKDF (reference sequence). The source is a human donor in good health. Sequenced sample: T cells isolated from PBMCs. This chain links TRBV15 with TRBJ2-5, with 14 bases matching TRBD2. CDR3 bases: TGTGCCACCAGCGGGACTAGCGGGGGTGAGACCCAGTACTTC. It codes for CATSGTSGGETQYF.